This T cell receptor beta chain is from a study of blood T cells in healthy people across ages. Findings and caveats of the study: When set beside aged donors, long-lived donors presented more naive CD4+ cells and higher diversity. Percentage of naive T cells showed a strong correlation with TCR beta diversity. Significant beta diversity loss was already apparent by age approximately 38, declining roughly linearly.

Healthy Caucasian individuals from Russia aged about 6 to 95 were enrolled as donors. This clonotype was detected only a few times. Its antigen is still unknown. Together with a sample-barcoded 5' primer, a J-beta primer mix was included in a second PCR lasting roughly 7 to 11 cycles. A single record per CDR3 protein comes from TCRdb applying MiXCR to the 5' RACE reads. The repertoire includes approximately 1.5 million distinct CDR3 sequences, 34% of them detected once, and approximately 10% sits in the top ten. The CDR3 spans 14 residues. V was clipped by 4 bases and J by 0 bases, with 11 bases between them. From germline, CDR1 is SGHRS and CDR2 YFSETQ.

This clonotype was sampled from a woman aged 25 to 39 in good health. The sequencing sample was made of blood. This sequence joins TRBV5-1 and TRBJ2-7; D is possibly TRBD2 (6 bases). CDR3 nucleotide sequence: TGCGCCAGCAGCGTTCGGGAGAGCTCCTACGAGCAGTACTTC. The encoded protein is CASSVRESSYEQYF.